The sequence of this T cell receptor (beta chain) was determined in a study of blood T cell repertoires in COVID-19. Study context: Acute-phase and convalescent COVID-19 samples originated in the United States, Italy and Spain. Sources were T cells, B-cell-depleted T cells, or PBMCs; the material itself was cDNA or gDNA.

Authors' analysis steps: Quantification of nucleated cells was approximated via reference gene primer amplification. Method: immunoSEQ multiplex PCR; TCRdb's copy keeps in-frame clones and lacks some. V, J and clone size are taken as reported in that table, and D and trimming were inferred from the DNA itself. The sample lists under 300,000 clones; approximately 86% were seen once. The length of the CDR3 is 17 residues. Germline CDR1 and CDR2: SGHTA and FQGNSA. The V segment lost 6 bases and the J segment 3 bases; nucleotides outside the gene matches: 8. The sample consisted of peripheral blood. The origin of this receptor is a woman aged 70-85 years with active or convalescent COVID-19. The chain combines TRBV7-2 with TRBJ1-4; 12 bases line up with TRBD1. In nucleotides, the CDR3 is TGTGCCAGCAGACGATCCCGGGACAGGGGGCCTAATGAAAAACTGTTTTTT. Translating gives CASRRSRDRGPNEKLFF. The full variable domain, with the rest looked up from reference TRBV7-2 and TRBJ1-4, is GAGVSQSPSNKVTEKGKDVELRCDPISGHTALYWYRQSLGQGLEFLIYFQGNSAPDKSGLPSDRFSAERTGGSVSTLTIQRTQQEDSAVYLCASRRSRDRGPNEKLFFGSGTQLSVL.